The clone carrying this TCR beta chain has ten or more counts. The time point: newly diagnosed GD, antithyroid drugs for less than 3 months. Following extraction of RNA from PBMCs, that RNA was used to make the TCR library. This sample is part of a study of regulatory T cells in long-lasting Graves disease. Investigators prepared the TCR beta libraries by applying iRepertoire HTBI primers and Arm-PCR of CDR3 regions. TCRdb reanalysed the multiplex PCR reads using MiXCR and keeps one entry per CDR3 protein. The repertoire consists of about 460,000 distinct CDR3 sequences, with roughly 15% occurring once and the leading ten covering about 15%. V was pared by 0 bases and J by 1 base, with 4 bases of the junction left unmatched. The germline V gene has CDR1 SGHRS and CDR2 YFSETQ. CDR3 length: 17 residues. The data also belong to a second study, concerning T cells in Graves' hyperthyroidism and ophthalmopathy.

This chain uses TRBV5-1 with TRBJ2-2; 9 positions match TRBD2. The sequence derives from a woman in her forties or fifties with Graves disease. The specimen was peripheral blood mononuclear cells (PBMCs), collected at new diagnosis, from a patient treated with antithyroid drugs. CDR3 region: CASSLAEAGGNTGELFF. CDR3 sequence (DNA): TGCGCCAGCAGCTTGGCAGAAGCGGGAGGGAACACCGGGGAGCTGTTTTTT.